This is a list of T cell receptor beta chains from one sample in a study of T-cell reconstitution after alpha-beta-depleted transplantation in children. MiXCR, applied by TCRdb to the PCR reads, yields one record per CDR3 protein. Of approximately 350,000 distinct CDR3 sequences listed, more than 10% are singletons. Sequencing used PBMCs, obtained from the stem cell graft. These receptors came from a human donor who donated a stem cell graft to a child with Fanconi anemia. The CDR3 runs from the conserved cysteine through the conserved F or W. The order of the fields is J gene, V gene, CDR3 protein.

J gene: TRBJ1-6; V gene: TRBV7-9; CDR3 protein: CASSLVEGKGSPLHF
J gene: TRBJ2-2; V gene: TRBV5-1; CDR3 protein: CASRTTNTGELFF
J gene: TRBJ2-2; V gene: TRBV10-3; CDR3 protein: CAIRSGKDTGELFF
J gene: TRBJ1-2; V gene: TRBV4-3; CDR3 protein: CASSQAFGGPYGYTF
J gene: TRBJ1-6; V gene: TRBV4-3; CDR3 protein: CASSQDTGTHVPLHF
J gene: TRBJ2-7; V gene: TRBV7-9; CDR3 protein: CASSENSGTDAYEQYF
J gene: TRBJ2-6; V gene: TRBV5-1; CDR3 protein: CASSLGVAGANVLTF
J gene: TRBJ1-2; V gene: TRBV11-2; CDR3 protein: CASSLFGDGYTF
J gene: TRBJ1-6; V gene: TRBV12-3/TRBV12-4; CDR3 protein: CASRPGTVVSPLHF
J gene: TRBJ2-2; V gene: TRBV12-3/TRBV12-4; CDR3 protein: CASSPRPTGELFF
J gene: TRBJ2-2; V gene: TRBV7-2; CDR3 protein: CASSLEGGLTGELFF
J gene: TRBJ2-3; V gene: TRBV7-2; CDR3 protein: CASSPGRDRNTDTQYF
J gene: TRBJ1-4; V gene: TRBV7-2; CDR3 protein: CASSLAPATNEKLFF
J gene: TRBJ2-1; V gene: TRBV20-1; CDR3 protein: CSARAPGEQFF
J gene: TRBJ2-1; V gene: TRBV19; CDR3 protein: CASTIGTAIDNEQFF
J gene: TRBJ1-2; V gene: TRBV4-2; CDR3 protein: CASSQPDRVGGNYGYTF
J gene: TRBJ1-1; V gene: TRBV6-5; CDR3 protein: CASSYTASGTEAFF
J gene: TRBJ2-1; V gene: TRBV7-2; CDR3 protein: CASSPRVANEQFF
J gene: TRBJ2-1; V gene: TRBV28; CDR3 protein: CASTGLAGVNEQFF
J gene: TRBJ1-2; V gene: TRBV7-9; CDR3 protein: CASSLLTAGGYTF
J gene: TRBJ2-1; V gene: TRBV30; CDR3 protein: CAWRGGGYEQFF
J gene: TRBJ2-1; V gene: TRBV5-6; CDR3 protein: CASSSSIGSAYNEQFF
J gene: TRBJ2-1; V gene: TRBV18; CDR3 protein: CASSPTSGGPYNEQFF
J gene: TRBJ2-2; V gene: TRBV28; CDR3 protein: CASTDVPGNAGELFF
J gene: TRBJ2-3; V gene: TRBV10-3; CDR3 protein: CAISPGTSGGSDTQYF
J gene: TRBJ2-1; V gene: TRBV7-8; CDR3 protein: CASSLFRGTDNEQFF
J gene: TRBJ1-1; V gene: TRBV29-1; CDR3 protein: CSVEGPPGAMNTEAFF
J gene: TRBJ1-2; V gene: TRBV6-5; CDR3 protein: CASSYGRLASYGYTF
J gene: TRBJ1-4; V gene: TRBV18; CDR3 protein: CASSPLTSGEKLFF
J gene: TRBJ2-2; V gene: TRBV12-3/TRBV12-4; CDR3 protein: CASSLWPSNTGELFF
J gene: TRBJ1-4; V gene: TRBV20-1; CDR3 protein: CSVGGGRRVKLFF
J gene: TRBJ1-5; V gene: TRBV12-3/TRBV12-4; CDR3 protein: CASSPDDYSNQPQHF
J gene: TRBJ2-1; V gene: TRBV6-5; CDR3 protein: CASSYSRVGQEQFF
J gene: TRBJ1-2; V gene: TRBV5-1; CDR3 protein: CASSLAAGEVPYTF
J gene: TRBJ1-6; V gene: TRBV6-6; CDR3 protein: CASSSWGTGTDSPLHF
J gene: TRBJ2-7; V gene: TRBV5-1; CDR3 protein: CASSLRDSVGEQYF
J gene: TRBJ2-1; V gene: TRBV5-1; CDR3 protein: CASTLIGGPSYNEQFF
J gene: TRBJ1-3; V gene: TRBV27; CDR3 protein: CASSSRLGNTIYF
J gene: TRBJ2-3; V gene: TRBV15; CDR3 protein: CATSSTGGAHTQYF
J gene: TRBJ2-7; V gene: TRBV7-9; CDR3 protein: CASSARDGYEQYF
J gene: TRBJ1-5; V gene: TRBV7-2; CDR3 protein: CASSSIPGQINQPQHF